The entry that follows covers one TCR beta chain sequence. Its antigen remains unknown. Eight reactions per sample, run separately, yielded cDNA. TCRdb derives one entry per CDR3 protein from the 5' RACE reads, leaving out DNA. This sample contains 300,000 to 400,000 distinct CDR3 sequences. Looked up from germline, CDR1 is MNHNS and CDR2 is SASEGT. The CDR3 is 14 residues long. This entry is derived from a study of monozygotic twins with inflammatory bowel disease. The study, taken as a whole, reports: Limited statistical power may explain no repertoire similarity difference between concordant and discordant twins. Different subtypes (of T cells) could not be told apart from one another.

The origin of this receptor is a human donor with ulcerative colitis or Crohn's disease, or a healthy co-twin of an affected twin (not recorded which). What was sequenced was blood. The V and J genes are TRBV6-1 and TRBJ2-5; the D call from TCRdb, TRBD2, cannot be confirmed without DNA. The chain's CDR3 is CASSRGTFQETQYF.